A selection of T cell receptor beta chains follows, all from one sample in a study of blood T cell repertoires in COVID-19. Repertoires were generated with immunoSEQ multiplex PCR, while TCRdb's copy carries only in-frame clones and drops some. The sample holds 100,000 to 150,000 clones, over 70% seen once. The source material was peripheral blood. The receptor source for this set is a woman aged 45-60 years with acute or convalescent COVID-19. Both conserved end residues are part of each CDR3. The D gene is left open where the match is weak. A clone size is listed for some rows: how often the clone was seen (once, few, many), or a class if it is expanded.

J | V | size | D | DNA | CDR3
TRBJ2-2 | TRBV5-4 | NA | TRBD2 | TGTGCCAGCAGCAGCCGGACTAGCGCTAACACCGGGGAGCTGTTTTTT | CASSSRTSANTGELFF
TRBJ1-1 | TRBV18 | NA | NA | TGTGCCAGCTCACCTTGGACAGAATCGAACACTGAAGCTTTCTTT | CASSPWTESNTEAFF
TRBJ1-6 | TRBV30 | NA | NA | TGTGCCTGGAAACCGCGGGGCGATTCACCCCTCCACTTT | CAWKPRGDSPLHF
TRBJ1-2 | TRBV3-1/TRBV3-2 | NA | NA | TGTGCCAGCAGCCGCGCCCGGACAACCTATGGCTACACCTTC | CASSRARTTYGYTF
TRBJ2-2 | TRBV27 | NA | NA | TGTGCCAGCAGTTTACGGGGGACCAACACCGGGGAGCTGTTTTTT | CASSLRGTNTGELFF
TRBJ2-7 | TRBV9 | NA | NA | TGTGCCAGCAGCGTAACGGGACAAAGCTCCTACGAGCAGTACTTC | CASSVTGQSSYEQYF
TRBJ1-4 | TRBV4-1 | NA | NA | TGCGCCAGCAGCCAAGAGAACGGGGGGGGAAAACTGTTTTTT | CASSQENGGGKLFF
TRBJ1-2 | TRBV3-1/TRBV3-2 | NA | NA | TGTGCCAGCAGCCAAGAGGGCCAGACAGCAATCAACTATGGCTACACCTTC | CASSQEGQTAINYGYTF
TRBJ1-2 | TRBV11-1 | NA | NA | TGTGCCAGCAGCTTAGACAGCCTGAACATCTATGGCTACACCTTC | CASSLDSLNIYGYTF
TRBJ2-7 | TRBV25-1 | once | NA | TGTGCCAGCAGTGAATCGGGATACAGCTACGAGCAGTACTTC | CASSESGYSYEQYF